Following are 3 T cell receptor beta chains from one sample sequenced in a study of blood T cells in healthy people across ages. Primers used in a second PCR of roughly 7 to 12 cycles were a sample-barcoded 5' primer and a J-beta primer mix. TCRdb redid the calling of the 5' RACE reads with MiXCR, one entry per CDR3 protein. The sample has around 650,000 distinct CDR3 sequences, around two fifths seen once. The sequenced sample consisted of blood. The source is a man older than 75 in good health.

This clonotype was counted many times. The rearrangement joins TRBV7-2 to TRBJ2-1, with D tentatively TRBD1 or TRBD2 (5 bases each). V lost 5 bases and J 12 bases, leaving 17 bases between the germline ends. CDR3 size: 13 residues. Looked up from germline, CDR1 is SGHTA and CDR2 is FQGNSA. The CDR3 DNA follows: TGTGCCAGCAGCCAAGGGACGTCGGATGCGCAGTTCTTC. Its protein product is CASSQGTSDAQFF.

V usage is TRBV4-2 and J usage is TRBJ2-3, with D tentatively TRBD2 (6 bases). Trimming stripped 3 bases from V and 3 bases from J, with 13 bases between. CDR3 length: 15 amino acids. CDR1 is LGHNA and CDR2 is YNFKEQ in the germline V gene. CDR3 amino acids: CASSHEGGRTDTQYF. CDR3 bases: TGTGCCAGCAGCCACGAAGGAGGGAGGACAGATACGCAGTATTTT.

In this sample, this clonotype turned up once. V gene TRBV10-3 combines with J gene TRBJ2-7; 9 nucleotides line up with TRBD2. Germline CDR1 ENHRY, CDR2 SYGVKD. This CDR3 is built from 14 residues. After removal of 5 bases from V and 4 bases from J, the junction contained 6 bases not matched to a gene. CDR3 amino acids: CAISLSSGMYEQYF. DNA of the CDR3: TGTGCCATCAGTCTCTCTAGCGGGATGTACGAGCAGTACTTC.